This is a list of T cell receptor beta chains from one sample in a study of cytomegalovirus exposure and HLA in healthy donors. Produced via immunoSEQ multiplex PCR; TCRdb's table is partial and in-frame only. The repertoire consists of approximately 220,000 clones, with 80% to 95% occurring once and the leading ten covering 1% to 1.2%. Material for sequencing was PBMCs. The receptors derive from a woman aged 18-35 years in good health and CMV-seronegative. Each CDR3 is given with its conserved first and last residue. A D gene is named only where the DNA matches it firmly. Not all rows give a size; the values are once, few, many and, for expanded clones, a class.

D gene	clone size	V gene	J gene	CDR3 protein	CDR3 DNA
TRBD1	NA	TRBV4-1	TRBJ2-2	CASSQVDMGQGTGELFF	TGCGCCAGCAGCCAAGTAGATATGGGACAGGGGACCGGGGAGCTGTTTTTT
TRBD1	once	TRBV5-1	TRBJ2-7	CASSGRTGEGEQYF	TGCGCCAGCAGCGGACGGACAGGGGAAGGTGAGCAGTACTTC
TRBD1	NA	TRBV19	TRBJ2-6	CASSIPSTGVNVLTF	TGTGCCAGTAGTATCCCATCGACAGGGGTCAACGTCCTGACTTTC
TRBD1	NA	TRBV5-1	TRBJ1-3	CASSLAPGTGGGNTIYF	TGCGCCAGCAGCTTGGCTCCCGGGACAGGGGGAGGAAACACCATATATTTT
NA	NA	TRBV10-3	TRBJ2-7	CAISTVVSLYEQYF	TGTGCCATCAGCACAGTGGTCTCCCTGTACGAGCAGTACTTC
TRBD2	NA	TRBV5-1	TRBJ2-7	CASSLGEGQDEQYF	TGCGCCAGCAGCTTGGGGGAGGGCCAGGACGAGCAGTACTTC
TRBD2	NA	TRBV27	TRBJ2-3	CASSISGRGLGTDTQYF	TGTGCCAGCAGCATTAGCGGGAGGGGTCTTGGCACAGATACGCAGTATTTT
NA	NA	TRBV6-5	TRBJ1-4	CASSRYSSTNEKLFF	TGTGCCAGCAGTCGGTACAGCTCAACTAATGAAAAACTGTTTTTT
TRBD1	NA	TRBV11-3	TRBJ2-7	CASSPDRDYEQYF	TGTGCCAGCAGCCCAGACAGGGACTACGAGCAGTACTTC
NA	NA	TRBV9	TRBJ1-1	CASSPTGTGTEAFF	TGTGCCAGCAGCCCAACGGGTACGGGCACTGAAGCTTTCTTT
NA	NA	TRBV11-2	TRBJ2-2	CASRPIRVRTGELFF	TGTGCCAGCAGGCCGATCAGGGTCCGGACCGGGGAGCTGTTTTTT
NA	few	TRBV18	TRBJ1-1	CASSPGEDTEAFF	TGTGCCAGCTCACCCGGGGAGGACACTGAAGCTTTCTTT
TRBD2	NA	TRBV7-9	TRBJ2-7	CASSSPGLAGFEQYF	TGTGCCAGCAGCTCCCCGGGACTAGCGGGTTTCGAGCAGTACTTC
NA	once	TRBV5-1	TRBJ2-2	CASSLRDSSNTGELFF	TGCGCCAGCAGCTTGCGGGACTCGTCGAACACCGGGGAGCTGTTTTTT
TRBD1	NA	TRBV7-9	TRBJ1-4	CASSSDRGYEKLFF	TGTGCCAGCAGCTCGGACAGGGGCTATGAAAAACTGTTTTTT
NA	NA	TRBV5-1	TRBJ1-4	CASSSVTTNEKLFF	TGCGCCAGCAGCTCGGTTACAACTAATGAAAAACTGTTTTTT
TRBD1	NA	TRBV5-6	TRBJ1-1	CASSYRGMNTEAFF	TGTGCCAGCAGCTACAGGGGTATGAACACTGAAGCTTTCTTT
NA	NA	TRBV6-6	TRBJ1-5	CASSYGGRRRPQHF	TGTGCCAGCAGTTACGGAGGGAGGCGGAGGCCCCAGCATTTT
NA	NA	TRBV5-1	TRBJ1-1	CASSPTTLNTEAFF	TGCGCCAGCAGCCCGACAACCCTGAACACTGAAGCTTTCTTT
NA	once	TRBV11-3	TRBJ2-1	CASSLEPGSDEQFF	TGTGCCAGCAGCTTAGAGCCAGGGTCGGATGAGCAGTTCTTC
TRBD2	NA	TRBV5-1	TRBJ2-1	CASSPLARTAPKINEQFF	TGCGCCAGCAGCCCACTAGCGCGCACAGCTCCAAAGATCAATGAGCAGTTCTTC
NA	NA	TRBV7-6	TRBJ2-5	CASSFSKGGRETQYF	TGTGCCAGCAGCTTTAGTAAAGGGGGAAGGGAGACCCAGTACTTC
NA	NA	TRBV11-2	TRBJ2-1	CASSFFSSYNEQFF	TGTGCCAGCAGCTTCTTTAGCTCCTACAATGAGCAGTTCTTC
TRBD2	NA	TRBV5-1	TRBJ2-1	CASSLAETSGSYEQFF	TGCGCCAGCAGCTTGGCAGAGACTAGCGGGAGTTATGAGCAGTTCTTC
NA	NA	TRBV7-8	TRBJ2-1	CASSRGNEQFF	TGTGCCAGCAGCCGAGGAAATGAGCAGTTCTTC
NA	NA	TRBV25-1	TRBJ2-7	CASRSQGTHEQYF	TGTGCCAGCAGATCACAGGGTACCCACGAGCAGTACTTC
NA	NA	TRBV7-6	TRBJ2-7	CASSPNLDFYEQYF	TGTGCCAGCAGCCCCAACCTGGACTTCTACGAGCAGTACTTC
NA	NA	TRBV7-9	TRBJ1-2	CASSLTGTTGYGYTF	TGTGCCAGCAGCCTAACCGGGACAACGGGCTATGGCTACACCTTC
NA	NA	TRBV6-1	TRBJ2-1	CASSDDSGNFYNEQFF	TGTGCCAGCAGTGATGATTCCGGGAACTTCTACAATGAGCAGTTCTTC
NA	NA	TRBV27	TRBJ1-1	CASSSRRLGGTEAFF	TGTGCCAGCAGTTCGCGGCGTTTGGGTGGCACTGAAGCTTTCTTT
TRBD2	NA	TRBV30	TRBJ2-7	CAWSGTSGSLYEQYF	TGTGCCTGGAGTGGGACTAGCGGGAGCCTCTACGAGCAGTACTTC
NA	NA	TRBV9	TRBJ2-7	CASSPSRAGVAYEQYF	TGTGCCAGCAGCCCCTCCCGGGCAGGGGTAGCATACGAGCAGTACTTC
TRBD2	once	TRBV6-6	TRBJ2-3	CASSYSTSKDTQYF	TGTGCCAGCAGTTACTCGACTAGCAAGGATACGCAGTATTTT
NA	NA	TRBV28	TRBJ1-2	CASSLSLSGYTF	TGTGCCAGCAGTTTAAGTCTCAGTGGCTACACCTTC
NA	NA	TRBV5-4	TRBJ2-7	CASSPDSHAYEQYF	TGTGCCAGCAGTCCGGACAGTCATGCCTACGAGCAGTACTTC
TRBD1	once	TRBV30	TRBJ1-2	CARDRRSNYGYTF	TGTGCCCGGGACAGGAGATCTAACTATGGCTACACCTTC
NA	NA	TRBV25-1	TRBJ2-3	CASSVSPSESTDTQYF	TGTGCCAGCAGTGTCTCCCCTAGCGAGAGCACAGATACGCAGTATTTT